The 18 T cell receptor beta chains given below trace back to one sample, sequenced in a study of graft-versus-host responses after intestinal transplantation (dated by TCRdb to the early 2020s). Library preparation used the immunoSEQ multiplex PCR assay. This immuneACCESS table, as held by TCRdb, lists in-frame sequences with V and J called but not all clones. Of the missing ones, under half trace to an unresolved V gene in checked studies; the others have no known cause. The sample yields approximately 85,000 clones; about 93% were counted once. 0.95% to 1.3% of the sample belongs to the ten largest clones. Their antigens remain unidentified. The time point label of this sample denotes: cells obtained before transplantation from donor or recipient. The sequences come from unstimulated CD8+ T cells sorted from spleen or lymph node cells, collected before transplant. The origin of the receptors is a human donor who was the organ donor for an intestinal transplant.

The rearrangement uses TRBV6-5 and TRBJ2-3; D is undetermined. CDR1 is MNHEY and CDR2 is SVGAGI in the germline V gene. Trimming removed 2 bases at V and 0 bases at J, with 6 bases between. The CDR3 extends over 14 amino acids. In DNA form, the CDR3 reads TGTGCCAGCAGTTACGGGCCAAGCACAGATACGCAGTATTTT. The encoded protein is CASSYGPSTDTQYF.

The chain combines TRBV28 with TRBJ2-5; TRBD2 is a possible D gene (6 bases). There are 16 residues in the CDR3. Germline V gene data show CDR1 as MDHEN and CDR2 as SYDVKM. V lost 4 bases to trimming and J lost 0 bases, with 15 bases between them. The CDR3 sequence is CASSSTGTVYQETQYF. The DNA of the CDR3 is TGTGCCAGCAGTTCGACCGGGACTGTGTACCAAGAGACCCAGTACTTC. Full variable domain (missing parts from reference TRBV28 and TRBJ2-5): DVKVTQSSRYLVKRTGEKVFLECVQDMDHENMFWYRQDPGLGLRLIYFSYDVKMKEKGDIPEGYSVSREKKERFSLILESASTNQTSMYLCASSSTGTVYQETQYFGPGTRLLVL.

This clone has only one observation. The CDR3 DNA reads as TGTGCCAGCCGCGGTTTGGGGCCAGATACGCAGTATTTT. Encoded protein: CASRGLGPDTQYF. V and J are TRBV27 and TRBJ2-3, with D perhaps matching TRBD1 (5 bases). V shed 8 bases and J shed 4 bases, with 13 bases lying between them. CDR1 and CDR2 (germline): MNHEY, SMNVEV (reference sequence). The CDR3 sequence is 13 residues long.

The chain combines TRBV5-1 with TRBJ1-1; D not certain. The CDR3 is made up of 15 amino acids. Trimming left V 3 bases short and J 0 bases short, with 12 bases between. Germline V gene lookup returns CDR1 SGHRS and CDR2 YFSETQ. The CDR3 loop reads CASSSPTEMNTEAFF. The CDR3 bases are TGCGCCAGCAGCTCGCCCACAGAGATGAACACTGAAGCTTTCTTT. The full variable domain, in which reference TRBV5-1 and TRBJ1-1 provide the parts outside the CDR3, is KAGVTQTPRYLIKTRGQQVTLSCSPISGHRSVSWYQQTPGQGLQFLFEYFSETQRNKGNFPGRFSGRQFSNSRSEMNVSTLELGDSALYLCASSSPTEMNTEAFFGQGTRLTVV.

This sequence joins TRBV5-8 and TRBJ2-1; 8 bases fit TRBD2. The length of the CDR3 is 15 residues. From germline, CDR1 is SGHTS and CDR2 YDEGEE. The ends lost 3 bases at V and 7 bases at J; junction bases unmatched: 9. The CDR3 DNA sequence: TGTGCCAGCAGCTCGACAGGTAGCGGGATAAATGAGCAGTTCTTC. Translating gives CASSSTGSGINEQFF.

The CDR3 sequence is CASSTQGTGSIYGYTF. For the CDR3, the DNA is TGTGCCAGCAGCACCCAAGGGACAGGGTCGATCTATGGCTACACCTTC. The chain combines TRBV13 with TRBJ1-2; 9 bases are a match to TRBD1. The V gene end was trimmed by 5 bases and the J gene end by 4 bases; junction bases not matched to a gene: 11. The CDR3 spans 16 residues. CDR1 PRHDT and CDR2 FYEKMQ come from the germline V gene (reference sequence).

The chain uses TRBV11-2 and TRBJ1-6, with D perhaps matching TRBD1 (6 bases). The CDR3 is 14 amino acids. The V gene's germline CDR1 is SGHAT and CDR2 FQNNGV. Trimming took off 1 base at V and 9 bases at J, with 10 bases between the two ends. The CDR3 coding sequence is TGTGCCAGCAGCTTAGCCCAGGGGACTTCACCCCTCCACTTT. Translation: CASSLAQGTSPLHF.

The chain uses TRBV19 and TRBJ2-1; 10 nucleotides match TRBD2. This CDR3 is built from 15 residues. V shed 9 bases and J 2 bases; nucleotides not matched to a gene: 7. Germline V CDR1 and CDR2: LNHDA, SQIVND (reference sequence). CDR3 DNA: TGTGCCAGCCAATTAGCGGGGGGCCCCTACAATGAGCAGTTCTTC. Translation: CASQLAGGPYNEQFF.

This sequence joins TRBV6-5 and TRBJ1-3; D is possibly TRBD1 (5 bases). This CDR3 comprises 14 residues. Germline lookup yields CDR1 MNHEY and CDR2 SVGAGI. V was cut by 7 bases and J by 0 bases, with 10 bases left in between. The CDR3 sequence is CASTPGYSGNTIYF. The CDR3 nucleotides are TGTGCCAGCACCCCAGGGTACTCTGGAAACACCATATATTTT.

The CDR3 DNA follows: TGCGCCAGCAGCCAAGAGACTAGCGGGGCCTCCACGGAGCAGTTCTTC. Translation gives CASSQETSGASTEQFF. The chain uses TRBV4-1 and TRBJ2-1; 11 bases line up with TRBD2. Germline V gene sequence: CDR1 MGHRA, CDR2 YSYEKL. The V and J ends lost 0 bases and 10 bases, in that order; junction bases with no gene match: 8. The CDR3 is made up of 16 amino acids.

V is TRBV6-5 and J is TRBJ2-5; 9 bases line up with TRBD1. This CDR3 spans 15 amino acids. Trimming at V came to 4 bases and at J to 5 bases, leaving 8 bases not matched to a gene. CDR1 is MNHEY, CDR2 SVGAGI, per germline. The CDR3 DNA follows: TGTGCCAGCAGTTCGGGGACAGGGAGGTACGAGACCCAGTACTTC. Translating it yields CASSSGTGRYETQYF.

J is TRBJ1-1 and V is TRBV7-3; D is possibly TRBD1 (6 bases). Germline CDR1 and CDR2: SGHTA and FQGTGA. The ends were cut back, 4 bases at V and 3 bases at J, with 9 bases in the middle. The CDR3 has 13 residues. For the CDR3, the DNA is TGTGCCAGCAGCTACAGGGTGGACACTGAAGCTTTCTTT. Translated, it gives CASSYRVDTEAFF.

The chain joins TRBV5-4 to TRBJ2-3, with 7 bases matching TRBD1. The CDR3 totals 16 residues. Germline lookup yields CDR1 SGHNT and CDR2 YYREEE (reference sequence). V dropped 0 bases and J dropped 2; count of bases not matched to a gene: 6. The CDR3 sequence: CASSLVRDSPTDTQYF. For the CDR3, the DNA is TGTGCCAGCAGCTTGGTCCGGGACAGCCCCACAGATACGCAGTATTTT.

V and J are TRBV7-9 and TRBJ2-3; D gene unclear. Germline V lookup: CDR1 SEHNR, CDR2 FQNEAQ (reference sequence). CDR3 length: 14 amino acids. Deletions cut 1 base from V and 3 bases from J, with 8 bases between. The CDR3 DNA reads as TGTGCCAGCAGCTTAGTCGCCAGGACAGATACGCAGTATTTT. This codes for CASSLVARTDTQYF. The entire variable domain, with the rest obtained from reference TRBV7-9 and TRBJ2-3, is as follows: DTGVSQNPRHKITKRGQNVTFRCDPISEHNRLYWYRQTLGQGPEFLTYFQNEAQLEKSRLLSDRFSAERPKGSFSTLEIQRTEQGDSAMYLCASSLVARTDTQYFGPGTRLTVL.

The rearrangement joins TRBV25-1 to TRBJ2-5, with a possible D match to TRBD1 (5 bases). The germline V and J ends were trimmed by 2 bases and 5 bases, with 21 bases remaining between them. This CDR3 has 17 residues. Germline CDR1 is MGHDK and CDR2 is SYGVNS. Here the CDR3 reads CASSERVWVGAGETQYF. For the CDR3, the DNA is TGTGCCAGCAGTGAACGCGTTTGGGTAGGGGCAGGCGAGACCCAGTACTTC.

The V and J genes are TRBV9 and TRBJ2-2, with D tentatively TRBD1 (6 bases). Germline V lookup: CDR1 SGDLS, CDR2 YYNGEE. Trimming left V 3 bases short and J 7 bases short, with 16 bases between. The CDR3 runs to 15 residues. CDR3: CASSEDSTLGGELFF. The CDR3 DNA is TGTGCCAGCAGCGAGGACAGTACCTTAGGCGGGGAGCTGTTTTTT.

CDR3 loop: CASKTSGRGDNEQFF. For the CDR3, the DNA is TGCGCCAGCAAAACTAGCGGGAGGGGGGACAATGAGCAGTTCTTC. J is TRBJ2-1 and V is TRBV5-1, with TRBD2 matching 13 bases. Germline CDR1 and CDR2: SGHRS and YFSETQ. CDR3 length: 15 residues. V gave up 6 bases and J gave up 5 bases; unmatched junction bases: 5.

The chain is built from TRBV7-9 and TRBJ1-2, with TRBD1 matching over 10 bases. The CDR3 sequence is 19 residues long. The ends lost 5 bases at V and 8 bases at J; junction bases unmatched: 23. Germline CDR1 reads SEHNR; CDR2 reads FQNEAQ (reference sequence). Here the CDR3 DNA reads TGTGCCAGCAGCCCATCCTCCTTGTGGGGACAGGGGCCTACTCGGGGCTACACCTTC. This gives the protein CASSPSSLWGQGPTRGYTF.